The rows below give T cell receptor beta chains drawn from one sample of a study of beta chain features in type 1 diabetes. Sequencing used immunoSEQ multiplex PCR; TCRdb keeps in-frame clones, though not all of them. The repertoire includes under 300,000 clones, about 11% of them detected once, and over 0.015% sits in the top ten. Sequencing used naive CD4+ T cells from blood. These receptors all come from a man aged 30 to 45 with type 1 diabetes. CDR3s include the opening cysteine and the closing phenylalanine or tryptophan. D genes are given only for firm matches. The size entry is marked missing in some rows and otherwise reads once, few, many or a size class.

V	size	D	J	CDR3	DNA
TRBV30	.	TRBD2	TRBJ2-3	CAINLAGGPDTQYF	TGTGCCATCAATCTAGCGGGGGGGCCAGATACGCAGTATTTT
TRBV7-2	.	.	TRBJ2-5	CASSTPMGLQETQYF	TGTGCCAGCAGCACCCCAATGGGCCTCCAAGAGACCCAGTACTTC
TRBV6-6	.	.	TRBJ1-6	CASSPGTAPSPLHF	TGTGCCAGCAGCCCCGGGACTGCTCCTTCACCCCTCCACTTT
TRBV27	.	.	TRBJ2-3	CASKSSSVTDTQYF	TGTGCCAGCAAGAGTTCTAGCGTCACAGATACGCAGTATTTT
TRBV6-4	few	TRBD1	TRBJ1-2	CASSEDRTGVYTF	TGTGCCAGCAGTGAGGACAGGACCGGCGTCTACACCTTC
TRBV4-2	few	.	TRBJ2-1	CASSQGRRAYNEQFF	TGTGCCAGCAGCCAAGGGAGGCGGGCTTACAATGAGCAGTTCTTC
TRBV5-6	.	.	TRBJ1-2	CASSRGQSYGYTF	TGTGCCAGCAGCCGCGGACAGTCTTATGGCTACACCTTC
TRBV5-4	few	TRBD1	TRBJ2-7	CASSLGGQGVYEQYF	TGTGCCAGCAGCTTGGGGGGACAGGGGGTTTACGAGCAGTACTTC
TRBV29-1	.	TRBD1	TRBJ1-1	CSVERTGDLAFF	TGCAGCGTCGAAAGGACAGGGGATTTAGCTTTCTTT
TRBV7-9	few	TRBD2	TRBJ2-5	CASSRTSGGPGGTQYF	TGTGCCAGCAGCCGGACTAGCGGGGGGCCTGGAGGGACCCAGTACTTC
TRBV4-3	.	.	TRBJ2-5	CASSPGAGETQYF	TGCGCCAGCAGCCCAGGGGCGGGTGAGACCCAGTACTTC
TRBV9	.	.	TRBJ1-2	CASSVAGSIGYTF	TGTGCCAGCAGCGTAGCAGGGTCCATAGGCTACACCTTC
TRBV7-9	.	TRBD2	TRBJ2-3	CARAGVGDTQYF	TGTGCCAGAGCGGGGGTGGGAGATACGCAGTATTTT
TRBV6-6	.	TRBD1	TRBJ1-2	CASTGQGGSYGYTF	TGTGCCAGCACAGGACAGGGAGGAAGCTATGGCTACACCTTC
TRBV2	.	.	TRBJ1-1	CASSVTGANTEAFF	TGTGCCAGCAGTGTTACGGGAGCGAACACTGAAGCTTTCTTT
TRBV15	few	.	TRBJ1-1	CATSSAQGSTEAFF	TGTGCCACCAGCAGTGCACAGGGATCCACTGAAGCTTTCTTT
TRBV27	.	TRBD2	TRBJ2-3	CASSSQRGPTDTQYF	TGTGCCAGCAGTTCCCAGCGGGGGCCCACAGATACGCAGTATTTT
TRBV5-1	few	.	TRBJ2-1	CASSLDGWTDMGNEQFF	TGCGCCAGCAGCTTGGACGGGTGGACGGACATGGGCAATGAGCAGTTCTTC
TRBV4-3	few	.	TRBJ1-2	CASSQHREVGGYTF	TGCGCCAGCAGCCAGCACAGGGAAGTCGGTGGCTACACCTTC
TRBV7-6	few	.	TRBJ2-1	CASRPLGSGIYNEQFF	TGTGCCAGCAGACCCCTAGGGAGCGGAATATACAATGAGCAGTTCTTC
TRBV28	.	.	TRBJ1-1	CASSLGAGEAFF	TGTGCCAGCAGTTTAGGGGCAGGGGAAGCTTTCTTT
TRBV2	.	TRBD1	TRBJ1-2	CASSEGQGGYTF	TGTGCCAGCAGCGAAGGACAGGGTGGCTACACCTTC
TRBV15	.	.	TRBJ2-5	CATSRSRQAQETQYF	TGTGCCACCAGCAGATCGCGACAGGCCCAAGAGACCCAGTACTTC
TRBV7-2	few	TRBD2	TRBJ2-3	CASSTRLAGTDTQYF	TGTGCCAGCAGCACCAGACTAGCGGGTACAGATACGCAGTATTTT